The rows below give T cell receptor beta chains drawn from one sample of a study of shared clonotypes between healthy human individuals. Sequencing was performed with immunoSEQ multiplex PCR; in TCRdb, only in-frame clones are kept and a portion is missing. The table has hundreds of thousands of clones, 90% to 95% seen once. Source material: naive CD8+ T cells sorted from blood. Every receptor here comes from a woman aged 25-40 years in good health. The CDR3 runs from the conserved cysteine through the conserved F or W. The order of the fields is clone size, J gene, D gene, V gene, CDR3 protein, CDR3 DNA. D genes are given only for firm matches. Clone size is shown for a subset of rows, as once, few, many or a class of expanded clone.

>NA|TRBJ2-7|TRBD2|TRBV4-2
CASSQDFSGTSSYEQYF
TGTGCCAGCAGCCAAGACTTTAGCGGGACAAGCTCCTACGAGCAGTACTTC
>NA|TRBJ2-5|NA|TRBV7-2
CASSLGRVEETQYF
TGTGCCAGCAGCTTAGGCAGGGTTGAAGAGACCCAGTACTTC
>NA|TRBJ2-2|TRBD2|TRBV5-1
CASSGGLAGVWVTGELFF
TGCGCCAGCAGCGGAGGACTAGCGGGAGTATGGGTCACCGGGGAGCTGTTTTTT
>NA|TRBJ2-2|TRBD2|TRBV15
CATSRSTSGRRGELFF
TGTGCCACCAGCAGAAGTACTAGCGGGAGGAGGGGGGAGCTGTTTTTT
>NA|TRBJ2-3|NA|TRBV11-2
CASGSTRESTDTQYF
TGTGCCAGCGGCTCTACCAGGGAGAGCACAGATACGCAGTATTTT
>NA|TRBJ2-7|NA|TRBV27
CASSLSGFDPRSYEQYF
TGTGCCAGCAGTTTAAGTGGCTTTGACCCGAGGTCCTACGAGCAGTACTTC
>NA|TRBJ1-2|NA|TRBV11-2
CASSFAGANYGYTF
TGTGCCAGCAGCTTCGCAGGGGCTAACTATGGCTACACCTTC
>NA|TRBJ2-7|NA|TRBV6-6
CASSYSGGTYEQYF
TGTGCCAGCAGTTACTCGGGTGGGACCTACGAGCAGTACTTC
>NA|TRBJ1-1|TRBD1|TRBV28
CASSPHRGGSTEAFF
TGTGCCAGCAGTCCACACAGGGGAGGGAGCACTGAAGCTTTCTTT
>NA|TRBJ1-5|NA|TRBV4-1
CASSQGPGGQPQHF
TGCGCCAGCAGCCAGGGCCCTGGGGGCCAGCCCCAGCATTTT
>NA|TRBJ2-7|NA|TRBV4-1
CASSQDKLQGGEQYF
TGCGCCAGCAGCCAAGATAAACTCCAGGGAGGCGAGCAGTACTTC
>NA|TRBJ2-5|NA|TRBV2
CASNTGELQETQYF
TGTGCCAGCAACACGGGGGAGCTACAAGAGACCCAGTACTTC
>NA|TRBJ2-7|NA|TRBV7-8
CASSLGWAGQYF
TGTGCCAGCAGCTTAGGCTGGGCCGGGCAGTACTTC
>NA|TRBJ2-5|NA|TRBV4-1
CASSQVPAAKETQYF
TGCGCCAGCAGCCAAGTCCCAGCGGCCAAAGAGACCCAGTACTTC
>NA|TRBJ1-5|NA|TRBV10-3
CAISEVRGTDQPQHF
TGTGCCATCAGTGAGGTTCGGGGAACTGACCAGCCCCAGCATTTT
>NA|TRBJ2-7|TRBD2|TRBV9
CASSTLAGLIYEQYF
TGTGCCAGCAGCACACTAGCGGGCCTAATCTACGAGCAGTACTTC
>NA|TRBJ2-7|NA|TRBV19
CASTPGGGSDEQYF
TGTGCCAGTACCCCGGGGGGCGGTTCGGACGAGCAGTACTTC
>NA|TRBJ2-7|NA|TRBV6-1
CASSDSRARIYEQYF
TGTGCCAGCAGTGATAGCAGGGCCCGGATCTACGAGCAGTACTTC
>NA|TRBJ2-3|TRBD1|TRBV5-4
CASSSGTGGTDTQYF
TGTGCCAGCAGTTCCGGGACAGGGGGCACAGATACGCAGTATTTT
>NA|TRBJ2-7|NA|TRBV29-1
CSVEASAYEQYF
TGCAGCGTTGAAGCCAGCGCCTACGAGCAGTACTTC
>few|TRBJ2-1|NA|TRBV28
CASSILGSGPPDEQFF
TGTGCCAGCAGTATCCTCGGGAGCGGGCCCCCCGATGAGCAGTTCTTC
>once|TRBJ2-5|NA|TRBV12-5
CASGSDTEVRETQYF
TGTGCTAGTGGTTCCGACACAGAGGTGCGAGAGACCCAGTACTTC
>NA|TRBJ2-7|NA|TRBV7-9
CASSDFGESSYEQYF
TGTGCCAGCAGCGACTTTGGGGAGAGCTCCTACGAGCAGTACTTC
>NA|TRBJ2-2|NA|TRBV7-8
CASSPRGKGRNTGELFF
TGTGCCAGCAGTCCTAGGGGGAAGGGAAGGAACACCGGGGAGCTGTTTTTT
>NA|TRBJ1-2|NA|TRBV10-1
CASSEIRAPSPYGYTF
TGCGCCAGCAGTGAGATTAGGGCGCCCTCGCCTTATGGCTACACCTTC
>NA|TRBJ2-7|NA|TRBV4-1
CASSQDLTGGVTYEQYF
TGCGCCAGCAGCCAAGATTTAACAGGAGGGGTGACCTACGAGCAGTACTTC
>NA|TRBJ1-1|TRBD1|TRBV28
CASSPEDRVGTEAFF
TGTGCCAGCAGCCCAGAGGACAGGGTGGGCACTGAAGCTTTCTTT